Listed below are T cell receptor beta chains from one sample, sequenced in a study of blood T cell repertoires in COVID-19. Profiled with immunoSEQ multiplex PCR; TCRdb holds only in-frame clones, not every one. The sample shows about 140,000 clones, roughly 79% of them seen only once. Sequenced: PBMCs or T cells enriched from blood (not recorded which). Receptors were obtained from a woman in her forties or fifties who had recovered from COVID-19. CDR3s include the opening cysteine and the closing phenylalanine or tryptophan. A D gene is named only where the DNA matches it firmly. Only part of the rows carry a size: once, few, many, or a class if the clone is expanded.

d_gene	v_gene	j_gene	abundance	CDR3aa	CDR3nt
TRBD2	TRBV15	TRBJ2-3	once	CATSRPLAGVGTDTQYF	TGTGCCACCAGCAGACCCCTAGCGGGAGTCGGAACAGATACGCAGTATTTT
-	TRBV5-4	TRBJ1-5	-	CASSLAGDSNQPQHF	TGTGCCAGCAGCTTGGCGGGGGATAGCAATCAGCCCCAGCATTTT
TRBD2	TRBV10-2	TRBJ2-1	-	CASSDGSGRLFF	TGCGCCAGCAGTGATGGTAGCGGGAGATTGTTCTTC
-	TRBV7-2	TRBJ2-6	-	CASRPGGPLRPGANVLTF	TGTGCCAGCAGACCTGGCGGGCCATTACGGCCTGGGGCCAACGTCCTGACTTTC
TRBD2	TRBV5-1	TRBJ2-3	-	CASSLLAGASTDTQYF	TGCGCCAGCAGCTTATTAGCGGGGGCCAGCACAGATACGCAGTATTTT
-	TRBV29-1	TRBJ2-6	-	CSVEVRAGSGANVLTF	TGCAGCGTTGAGGTACGTGCGGGCTCTGGGGCCAACGTCCTGACTTTC
TRBD1	TRBV11-3	TRBJ2-2	-	CASSFRTGVSTGELFF	TGTGCCAGCAGCTTTCGGACAGGGGTATCAACCGGGGAGCTGTTTTTT
TRBD2	TRBV5-1	TRBJ2-1	-	CASSLALAGWYEQFF	TGCGCCAGCAGCTTGGCGCTAGCGGGGTGGTATGAGCAGTTCTTC
-	TRBV9	TRBJ2-3	-	CASSVGDTDTQYF	TGTGCCAGCAGCGTAGGAGACACAGATACGCAGTATTTT
-	TRBV4-1	TRBJ2-7	-	CASSQTHDEQYF	TGCGCCAGCAGCCAAACACACGACGAGCAGTACTTC
-	TRBV18	TRBJ1-2	once	CASSPPAANYGYTF	TGTGCCAGCTCACCACCGGCAGCTAACTATGGCTACACCTTC
TRBD1	TRBV11-3	TRBJ2-3	-	CASSRTGLPEYF	TGTGCCAGCAGCCGGACAGGCCTACCGGAGTATTTT
-	TRBV29-1	TRBJ2-3	-	CSVLPGQTNTDTQYF	TGCAGCGTTTTACCGGGACAAACTAACACAGATACGCAGTATTTT
-	TRBV14	TRBJ2-2	-	CASSQVRGGELFF	TGTGCCAGCAGCCAAGTACGAGGCGGGGAGCTGTTTTTT
-	TRBV19	TRBJ2-1	-	CASSPLGGAYYNEQFF	TGTGCCAGTAGCCCCTTAGGGGGGGCGTACTACAATGAGCAGTTCTTC
-	TRBV5-5	TRBJ1-1	-	CASTVRTLNTEAFF	TGTGCCAGCACCGTCCGGACTCTGAACACTGAAGCTTTCTTT
TRBD2	TRBV7-3	TRBJ2-3	-	CASKIAGGTDTQYF	TGTGCCAGCAAAATAGCGGGGGGCACAGATACGCAGTATTTT
-	TRBV28	TRBJ1-5	-	CASSLSGTYSNQPQHF	TGTGCCAGCAGTTTATCAGGCACATATAGCAATCAGCCCCAGCATTTT
TRBD1	TRBV4-1	TRBJ1-4	-	CASSQDWRTGRKLFF	TGCGCCAGCAGCCAAGATTGGCGGACAGGGAGAAAACTGTTTTTT
-	TRBV10-3	TRBJ1-1	-	CAISESSTGNTEAFF	TGTGCCATCAGTGAGTCTTCCACGGGGAACACTGAAGCTTTCTTT
TRBD2	TRBV5-1	TRBJ2-7	once	CASSWTTGTSGNYEQYF	TGCGCCAGCAGCTGGACGACGGGGACTAGCGGGAACTACGAGCAGTACTTC
-	TRBV27	TRBJ1-2	few	CASSQNVGLGYGYTF	TGTGCCAGCAGCCAAAACGTTGGGCTCGGCTATGGCTACACCTTC
-	TRBV5-1	TRBJ1-3	-	CASSLGGTAISGNTIYF	TGCGCCAGCAGCTTGGGAGGCACCGCAATCTCTGGAAACACCATATATTTT
-	TRBV5-1	TRBJ1-3	-	CASSPRGDGNTIYF	TGCGCCAGCAGCCCTCGGGGTGATGGAAACACCATATATTTT
TRBD1	TRBV28	TRBJ1-2	-	CASSLGTGAKHGYTF	TGTGCCAGCAGTTTAGGAACAGGGGCTAAGCATGGCTACACCTTC
-	TRBV5-4	TRBJ1-1	-	CASSSTGLEAFF	TGTGCCAGCAGCTCGACAGGCCTTGAAGCTTTCTTT
-	TRBV9	TRBJ2-2	-	CASSSAVGGDPGELFF	TGTGCCAGCAGTTCGGCAGTGGGAGGCGATCCCGGGGAGCTGTTTTTT
-	TRBV9	TRBJ1-5	-	CASSERGENQPQHF	TGTGCCAGCAGCGAGCGGGGCGAAAATCAGCCCCAGCATTTT
-	TRBV29-1	TRBJ2-3	-	CSVDGSDVFTDTQYF	TGCAGCGTTGATGGTAGCGACGTTTTCACAGATACGCAGTATTTT
TRBD1	TRBV7-9	TRBJ1-1	-	CASSTAGTGNTEAFF	TGTGCCAGCAGCACAGCCGGGACAGGGAACACTGAAGCTTTCTTT
-	TRBV18	TRBJ2-7	-	CASSPPKDTREQYF	TGTGCCAGCTCACCACCGAAGGACACGCGCGAGCAGTACTTC
-	TRBV5-1	TRBJ1-2	-	CASSLRVLDGYTF	TGCGCCAGCAGCTTGCGGGTACTCGATGGCTACACCTTC
-	TRBV9	TRBJ2-1	-	CASSVNRGNTYNEQFF	TGTGCCAGCAGCGTAAACCGCGGAAACACCTACAATGAGCAGTTCTTC
TRBD1	TRBV10-1	TRBJ2-1	few	CASSESRGQGSNEQFF	TGCGCCAGCAGTGAGTCGCGGGGACAGGGAAGCAATGAGCAGTTCTTC
TRBD2	TRBV5-1	TRBJ2-5	once	CASSLLAGGAQETQYF	TGCGCCAGCAGCTTGTTGGCCGGGGGGGCGCAAGAGACCCAGTACTTC
TRBD1	TRBV4-2	TRBJ2-1	-	CASSQAGQGNNEQFF	TGTGCCAGCAGCCAAGCGGGACAGGGGAACAATGAGCAGTTCTTC
TRBD1	TRBV5-1	TRBJ1-1	-	CASSLREGQGAEAFF	TGCGCCAGCAGCTTGCGGGAAGGACAGGGGGCTGAAGCTTTCTTT
-	TRBV5-1	TRBJ2-1	once	CASSPGHYNEQFF	TGCGCCAGCAGCCCTGGACACTACAATGAGCAGTTCTTC
TRBD2	TRBV2	TRBJ2-2	-	CASRHGGAGTGELFF	TGTGCCAGCAGACACGGGGGGGCCGGCACCGGGGAGCTGTTTTTT
TRBD1	TRBV13	TRBJ2-7	few	CASSAGTGPYEQYF	TGTGCCAGCAGTGCCGGGACAGGTCCTTACGAGCAGTACTTC
TRBD1	TRBV28	TRBJ1-2	once	CASSPGQGLVGYTF	TGTGCCAGCAGTCCGGGACAGGGCCTTGTGGGCTACACCTTC
TRBD1	TRBV6-5	TRBJ2-7	-	CASKRDRRTYEQYF	TGTGCCAGCAAGAGGGACAGGCGAACCTACGAGCAGTACTTC
-	TRBV25-1	TRBJ1-4	-	CASSDGGRSEKLFF	TGTGCCAGCAGTGATGGAGGGAGGAGCGAAAAACTGTTTTTT
-	TRBV11-3	TRBJ1-6	-	CASSLSRIYNSPLHF	TGTGCCAGCAGCCTATCGAGGATCTATAATTCACCCCTCCACTTT
-	TRBV7-9	TRBJ2-1	-	CASSLATRDEQFF	TGTGCCAGCAGCTTAGCGACTCGGGATGAGCAGTTCTTC
TRBD1	TRBV5-6	TRBJ1-3	-	CASSPRTGWGNTIYF	TGTGCCAGCAGCCCCAGGACAGGTTGGGGAAACACCATATATTTT
TRBD1	TRBV5-1	TRBJ1-1	-	CASSLDRGGTEAFF	TGCGCCAGCAGCTTGGACAGGGGAGGCACTGAAGCTTTCTTT
TRBD2	TRBV14	TRBJ2-3	few	CASSQGGPLADTQYF	TGTGCCAGCAGCCAGGGAGGGCCCTTGGCAGATACGCAGTATTTT
TRBD2	TRBV4-2	TRBJ2-5	-	CASSQDLAGGETQYF	TGTGCCAGCAGCCAAGACCTAGCGGGGGGAGAGACCCAGTACTTC
-	TRBV25-1	TRBJ2-7	-	CASTGVMAYEQYF	TGTGCCAGCACAGGGGTGATGGCCTACGAGCAGTACTTC
TRBD2	TRBV11-1	TRBJ2-1	-	CASSLGAGGPNEQFF	TGTGCCAGCAGCTTAGGAGCGGGAGGCCCCAATGAGCAGTTCTTC
TRBD2	TRBV6-6	TRBJ2-5	-	CASSRGGGPQETQYF	TGTGCCAGCAGCCGGGGGGGAGGGCCGCAAGAGACCCAGTACTTC
-	TRBV6-5	TRBJ1-2	-	CASTLRGGSGYTF	TGTGCCAGCACCCTCCGGGGGGGTTCTGGCTACACCTTC